The 18 T cell receptor beta chains in this list originate from one sample, sequenced in a study of T cells in Graves' hyperthyroidism and ophthalmopathy. The source material, RNA transcripts, was used to amplify TCR beta CDR3 regions. First-round RT-PCR with HTBI primers amplified the TCR CDR3 region. TCRdb ran MiXCR on the multiplex PCR reads and lists one entry per CDR3 protein. The sample lists about 350,000 distinct CDR3 sequences; around 14% were seen once. Sample: blood. These receptors were obtained from a woman in her 30s with Graves' hyperthyroidism.

The CDR3 sequence: CAISETAVETQYF. DNA of the CDR3: TGTGCCATCAGTGAGACAGCTGTCGAGACCCAGTACTTC. The J gene is TRBJ2-5, the V gene TRBV10-3; D gene unclear. CDR3 length: 13 amino acids. Trimming cost V 2 bases and J 5 bases, with 9 bases left between them. From germline, CDR1 is ENHRY and CDR2 SYGVKD.

The sample holds a few counts of this clonotype. The gene calls are TRBV19 and TRBJ2-4; D is unresolved. Trimming shortened V by 3 bases and J by 8 bases, and 14 bases separated the two germline ends. Germline-derived CDR1 and CDR2 are LNHDA and SQIVND (reference sequence). This CDR3 spans 14 amino acids. The CDR3 loop reads CASSIPAGGDIQYF. CDR3 coding DNA: TGTGCCAGTAGTATCCCGGCCGGTGGGGACATTCAGTACTTC.

Many counts were recorded for this clonotype. V usage is TRBV19 and J usage is TRBJ2-6; D is perhaps TRBD1 (6 bases). Germline CDR1 reads LNHDA; CDR2 reads SQIVND (reference sequence). The ends were cut back, 0 bases at V and 2 bases at J, with 11 bases in the middle. This CDR3 has 17 residues. This CDR3 reads CASSIEQGETGANVLTF. Here the CDR3 DNA reads TGTGCCAGTAGTATAGAACAGGGAGAAACTGGGGCCAACGTCCTGACTTTC. Drawing the rest from reference TRBV19 and TRBJ2-6, the complete variable domain is DGGITQSPKYLFRKEGQNVTLSCEQNLNHDAMYWYRQDPGQGLRLIYYSQIVNDFQKGDIAEGYSVSREKKESFPLTVTSAQKNPTAFYLCASSIEQGETGANVLTFGAGSRLTVL.

This clonotype was observed once. The gene calls are TRBV2 and TRBJ2-7, with 8 bases that match TRBD1. V lost 6 bases, J lost 6 bases, and 10 bases stayed unmatched. Germline lookup yields CDR1 SNHLY and CDR2 FYNNEI. CDR3 length: 14 residues. The CDR3 DNA reads TGTGCCAGCAGCTTAACACAGGGGGAGATCGAGCAGTACTTC. Translation gives CASSLTQGEIEQYF.

This clonotype was recorded a few times. A read error is possible here, since a much larger clone lies one base away. The V gene is TRBV5-4, the J gene TRBJ1-1; D is uncertain. The V and J ends lost 2 bases and 1 base respectively, with 6 bases between them. Germline assignment: CDR1 SGHNT and CDR2 YYREEE (reference sequence). This CDR3 has 13 residues. CDR3: CASSFTRNTEAFF. CDR3 nucleotides: TGTGCCAGCAGCTTCACACGGAACACTGAAGCTTTCTTT. Using reference TRBV5-4 and TRBJ1-1 for the parts outside the CDR3, the full variable domain is ETGVTQSPTHLIKTRGQQVTLRCSSQSGHNTVSWYQQALGQGPQFIFQYYREEENGRGNFPPRFSGLQFPNYSSELNVNALELDDSALYLCASSFTRNTEAFFGQGTRLTVV.

This clonotype was observed a handful of times. The V and J genes are TRBV2 and TRBJ2-7; 10 nucleotides line up with TRBD2. V trimming: 6 bases; J trimming: 4 bases; junction bases outside the gene matches: 6. From germline, CDR1 is SNHLY and CDR2 FYNNEI. CDR3 size: 14 residues. The CDR3 reads CASRSGTSVYEQYF. DNA for the CDR3: TGTGCCAGCAGGTCCGGGACTAGCGTGTACGAGCAGTACTTC.

This clonotype was observed many times. The chain recombines TRBV5-1 with TRBJ1-5; TRBD1 matches at 9 bases. The CDR3 loop spans 15 amino acids. J gave up 2 bases and V 4 bases, and 4 bases lay outside the gene matches. Germline V gene sequence: CDR1 SGHRS, CDR2 YFSETQ. The CDR3 protein is CASSPGQGRNQPQHF. The CDR3 nucleotides read TGCGCCAGCAGCCCGGGACAGGGTCGCAATCAGCCCCAGCATTTT.

This chain joins TRBV18 and TRBJ1-4, with a weak D call TRBD1 (6 bases). Germline V lookup: CDR1 KGHSH, CDR2 LQKENI. The CDR3 is 16 residues long. V was cut by 0 bases and J by 6 bases, with 14 bases left in between. This CDR3 reads CASSPPVGGSYEKLFF. The CDR3 region has the DNA TGTGCCAGCTCACCACCGGTGGGGGGCAGTTATGAAAAACTGTTTTTT.

This clonotype was seen many times. The J gene is TRBJ2-5, the V gene TRBV11-2; perhaps TRBD2 as D (6 bases). CDR1 is SGHAT and CDR2 is FQNNGV in the germline V gene. With 4 bases removed from V and 5 bases from J, the gap between germline ends came to 29 bases. This CDR3 has 19 amino acids. The DNA of the CDR3 is TGTGCCAGCAGCTCGTCCCGGGACGCGGGGATACGAGATCGGGAGACCCAGTACTTC. The encoded protein is CASSSSRDAGIRDRETQYF.

Ten or more counts support this clonotype. V is TRBV5-1 and J is TRBJ2-1, with TRBD2 matching 14 bases. J gave up 6 bases and V 6 bases, and 5 bases lay outside the gene matches. The CDR3 sequence is 15 residues long. Germline CDR1 reads SGHRS; CDR2 reads YFSETQ. CDR3 sequence: CASIGTSGSRNEQFF. The CDR3 nucleotides are TGCGCCAGCATTGGGACTAGCGGGAGTCGCAATGAGCAGTTCTTC.

This clonotype has only a few counts. The V and J genes are TRBV3-1 and TRBJ1-5; 7 bases agree with TRBD1. The CDR3 extends over 16 amino acids. V lost 3 bases and J lost 4; bases outside the gene matches: 9. Germline loops: CDR1 LGHDT, CDR2 YNNKEL (reference sequence). The CDR3 protein is CASSQLPPGQNQPQHF. The CDR3 nucleotides are TGTGCCAGCAGCCAGCTTCCCCCGGGACAGAATCAGCCCCAGCATTTT.

J is TRBJ2-3 and V is TRBV30; a weak D match, TRBD2 (5 bases). This CDR3 is built from 14 residues. V was cut by 5 bases and J by 2 bases, with 14 bases left in between. Germline V gene sequence: CDR1 GTSNPN, CDR2 SVGIG (reference sequence). CDR3 region: CAWEGVVNTDTQYF. In nucleotides, the CDR3 is TGTGCCTGGGAGGGAGTGGTGAACACAGATACGCAGTATTTT.

The V gene is TRBV24-1, the J gene TRBJ2-1; no reliable D call. Trimming stripped 6 bases from V and 7 bases from J, with 12 bases between. CDR1 and CDR2 from the germline V gene are KGHDR and SFDVKD. The CDR3 runs 13 residues. CDR3 loop: CATSPPGGNEQFF. For the CDR3, the DNA is TGTGCCACCAGTCCCCCGGGTGGGAATGAGCAGTTCTTC.

This clonotype was counted many times. The chain recombines TRBV6-2 or TRBV6-3 with TRBJ2-1, with 9 bases matching TRBD2. The CDR3 is 15 residues long. CDR1 is MNHEY and CDR2 is SVGEGT in the germline V gene. Trimming removed 2 bases from V and 5 bases from J; junction bases left unmatched: 4. As DNA, the CDR3 is TGTGCCAGCAGTTACGACGCGGGAGGGGACAATGAGCAGTTCTTC. It encodes CASSYDAGGDNEQFF.

The J gene is TRBJ2-1, the V gene TRBV18, with D possibly being TRBD1 (5 bases). The V end was cut by 2 bases, the J end by 6 bases, with 8 bases between. Germline V gives CDR1 KGHSH, CDR2 LQKENI. This CDR3 contains 13 residues. CDR3 in amino acids: CASSPSGINEQFF. CDR3 sequence (DNA): TGTGCCAGCTCACCATCAGGGATCAATGAGCAGTTCTTC.

The gene calls are TRBV7-9 and TRBJ2-5; D tentatively fits TRBD1 or TRBD2 (6 bases each). V was shortened by 5 bases and J by 0 bases, with 10 bases between the two germline ends. Germline-derived CDR1 and CDR2 are SEHNR and FQNEAQ (reference sequence). The CDR3 extends over 14 amino acids. CDR3 nucleotide sequence: TGTGCCAGCAGCCCGGGGGCGTACCAAGAGACCCAGTACTTC. It specifies CASSPGAYQETQYF.

A few counts support this clonotype. The chain combines TRBV6-1 with TRBJ2-1, with 11 bases that match TRBD2. The junction had 9 bases not matched to a gene; V was cut back by 1 base and J by 4 bases. The length of the CDR3 is 18 residues. Germline-derived CDR1 and CDR2 are MNHNS and SASEGT. The CDR3 is CASSEGRASGRKYNEQFF. In nucleotides, the CDR3 is TGTGCCAGCAGTGAAGGTAGGGCTAGCGGGAGGAAATACAATGAGCAGTTCTTC.

This clonotype was counted many times. The chain is built from TRBV3-1 and TRBJ2-2; D is possibly TRBD1 (7 bases). Trimming pared 4 bases from V and 5 bases from J, leaving 20 bases between. This CDR3 has 17 amino acids. Germline V CDR1 and CDR2: LGHDT, YNNKEL (reference sequence). CDR3 sequence reads: CASSPRQGGVGTGELFF. The CDR3 region has the DNA TGTGCCAGCAGCCCTAGGCAGGGGGGCGTTGGTACCGGGGAGCTGTTTTTT.